This TCR beta chain was retrieved from a study of cytomegalovirus exposure and HLA in healthy donors. Study-wide results and caveats: TCR beta chains associated with HLA were, in a later analysis, more clonally expanded than equally common others.

Germline assignment: CDR1 SGHTA and CDR2 FQGNSA. V dropped 5 bases and J dropped 1; count of bases not matched to a gene: 11. The CDR3 totals 17 residues. In regard to this clone: Antigen: not known.

The PCR was carried out with 60 Vbeta primers and 13 Jbeta primers. Using immunoSEQ multiplex PCR, the repertoire was profiled, and TCRdb retains in-frame clones only, with some absent. The listing records about 67,000 clones. The source of this sequence is a man aged 25-45 years in good health and CMV-seropositive. The rearrangement joins TRBV7-2 to TRBJ2-7, with 10 bases lining up with TRBD2. Material for sequencing was PBMCs. The CDR3 DNA follows: TGTGCCAGCAGCCCTACTAGCGGGGCAAGTTGGTCCTACGAGCAGTACTTC. Encoded protein: CASSPTSGASWSYEQYF.